Below, one T cell receptor beta chain is given with its context. This clone appeared many times. Which antigen it targets is not known. Read coverage stops 3 residues before the CDR3 terminus; the germline J gene supplies the remainder. The data are from a study of T cell clonality in common variable immunodeficiency (dated by TCRdb to 2015 to 2017). Equivalent amounts of genomic DNA from CVID and control samples were used as sequencing input. For every sample, a 60 bp segment covering the rearranged TCRbeta CDR3 region was amplified and then sequenced. TCRbeta amplification used the immunoSEQ assay, a bias-corrected multiplex PCR with high-throughput sequencing. For the original study's pipeline: Every unique nucleotide sequence counted as a clone and was annotated with V, D and J genes, copy number and frequency. Sequences were labeled productive if in frame, and non-productive if out of frame or containing stop codons. As previously described, Shannon's entropy was used to calculate clonality. The predicted amino acid sequences of productive clones were used to derive the mean CDR3 Kyte-Doolittle hydropathy. Scaled V gene usage was hierarchically clustered using Manhattan distance and complete linkage with the R hclust function. Clone sharing by CDR3 amino acid sequence was assessed by resampling 12 repertoires per group over 100 rounds. The repertoires were searched for more than 65 published EBV-specific and some 250 published CMV-specific TCRbeta sequences. A couple of CVID samples that yielded fewer than 10,000 sequences were excluded from the analysis, so roughly 40 CVID repertoires were retained. The table was pulled from immuneACCESS by TCRdb, which kept in-frame rearrangements only. Such tables lose some clones; where checked, under half of the loss comes from unresolved V genes, and the rest has no known cause. V, J and clone size reflect that table, while D and trimming were determined from the DNA. This sample is represented by tens of thousands of clones, with no singletons among them. About 10% of the sample goes to the ten largest clones.

Predominantly Caucasian heritage was noted among both the CVID patients and the healthy controls. From each donor, 5 to 8 ml of heparinized peripheral whole blood was collected. Genomic DNA from adults with common variable immune deficiency (CVID) and from healthy adult controls was used to sequence TCRbeta CDR3 repertoires. The control group was made up of roughly 22 healthy adult volunteers (about ten male and 12 female) whose ages ranged from 23 to 66 years, with a mean age of roughly 33. Diluted blood was subjected to density centrifugation over Hypaque 1077 or Ficoll-Paque for isolation of peripheral blood mononuclear cells. Genomic DNA was extracted from unsorted mononuclear cells by Qiagen column purification or by a centrifugation-based method. Its CDR3 holds 14 amino acids, cysteine through phenylalanine. Shown are 33 bases from within the CDR3, in frame from base 1. The germline V gene specifies MNHEY as CDR1 and SVGEGT as CDR2. The trim is 9 bases for V and 8 bases for J, with a gap of 20 bases between the germline ends.

Study-level results and caveats: Correlations of repertoire features with clinical complications were constrained by heterogeneity among patients within the CVID cohort. The authors noted that sequencing repertoires of T cell subpopulations would be needed to clarify what caused the increased clonality in CVID. TCRbeta clonality was higher in CVID subjects than in healthy controls (t-test p = 0.018), and the increase was most characteristic of about a third of subjects. Even though DNA input was the same, control samples had an average of about 89,000 unique sequences each, compared with approximately 30,000 in CVID samples. Healthy controls shared more TCRbeta clones with each other than CVID subjects shared among themselves (p < 0.0001). CVID TCRbeta sequences reportedly showed fewer deletions and N-nucleotide insertions and lacked highly modified clones with 13 or more V deletions.

The receptor's source is a person between 18 and 70 years old in good health. The V and J segments used are TRBV6-2 or TRBV6-3 and TRBJ1-5; the D region possibly corresponds to TRBD1 (5 bases align). Input material: peripheral blood mononuclear cells. CDR3 bases read: TGTGCCAGTAACCCCCAGGGAGATCGAAAGCCC. The resulting protein is CASNPQGDRKP. The whole CDR3 protein reads CASNPQGDRKPQHF.